This T cell receptor (beta chain) was identified during a study of T cells after yellow fever vaccination. Study details: Fractions low in cell number were prepared with SMART-Seq v4 Ultra Low Input.

After removal of 7 bases from V and 6 bases from J, the junction contained 6 bases not matched to a gene. CDR1 is SQVTM and CDR2 is ANQGSEA in the germline V gene. This CDR3 region has 12 residues. TCRdb reanalysed the 5' RACE reads using MiXCR and keeps one entry per CDR3 protein. The data contain about 550,000 distinct CDR3 sequences, around 21% of them seen just once; the ten biggest clones take up more than 13%. With regard to this clonotype: Its antigen remains unknown.

Findings of the study overall: A weaker but faster secondary response was observed, peaking on day 5 versus 15.

The clonotype comes from a man in his thirties or forties who received the YFV17D yellow fever vaccine. V gene TRBV29-1 combines with J gene TRBJ2-1, with 7 bases fitting TRBD2. The input for sequencing was PBMCs, taken 15 days after the yellow fever booster vaccination. In DNA form, the CDR3 reads TGCAGCGGGGCCCCGGGGGGCAATGAGCAGTTCTTC. This gives the protein CSGAPGGNEQFF.